The 7 T cell receptor beta chains given below trace back to one sample, sequenced in a study of blood T cells in healthy people across ages. Next came a second PCR, run for about 6 to 12 cycles, which used a sample-barcoded 5' primer along with a J-beta primer mix. Each CDR3 protein gets one entry after TCRdb re-called the 5' RACE reads with MiXCR. The sample holds hundreds of thousands of distinct CDR3 sequences, around 43% seen once. The sample was blood. The receptors here all came from a man aged 60 to 69 in good health.

This clonotype occurred a few times. This sequence joins TRBV5-5 and TRBJ2-1; 11 bases line up with TRBD1. V shed 1 base and J 4 bases; nucleotides not matched to a gene: 7. This CDR3 contains 17 residues. Germline CDR1 SGHKS, CDR2 YYEKEE (reference sequence). The CDR3 is CASSLTYGTGGYNEQFF. Here the CDR3 DNA reads TGTGCCAGCAGCTTGACTTACGGGACAGGGGGTTACAATGAGCAGTTCTTC.

There are a few counts of this clonotype. The chain couples TRBV5-4 to TRBJ2-1, with 7 nucleotides matching TRBD2. Looked up from germline, CDR1 is SGHNT and CDR2 is YYREEE (reference sequence). Trimming removed 9 bases from V and 1 base from J; junction bases left unmatched: 10. The CDR3 length is 15 residues. The CDR3 protein is CATSLRGGSYNEQFF. In nucleotides, the CDR3 is TGTGCCACCTCCCTCCGCGGGGGATCCTACAATGAGCAGTTCTTC.

The chain is built from TRBV29-1 and TRBJ2-7, with D perhaps TRBD2 (5 bases). Trimming took off 7 bases at V and 5 bases at J, with 15 bases between the two ends. The CDR3 extends over 12 amino acids. Germline V gene lookup returns CDR1 SQVTM and CDR2 ANQGSEA. In nucleotides, the CDR3 is TGCAGCGCCGCAGGTCCCGGGAACGAGCAGTACTTC. Its protein is CSAAGPGNEQYF.

V gene TRBV20-1 combines with J gene TRBJ2-3; D may be TRBD1 or TRBD2 (5 bases each). Trimming shortened V by 5 bases and J by 1 base, and 16 bases separated the two germline ends. From germline, CDR1 is DFQATT and CDR2 SNEGSKA (reference sequence). The CDR3 has 15 amino acids. DNA for the CDR3: TGCAGTGCTGAGAGGGACGGGTATCGCACAGATACGCAGTATTTT. Translation gives CSAERDGYRTDTQYF.

This clonotype was counted a few times. This chain joins TRBV6-6 and TRBJ1-4; 7 bases match TRBD1. The J segment lost 8 bases and the V segment lost 6 bases, leaving 9 bases of the junction unmatched. The CDR3 contains 14 residues. Looked up from germline, CDR1 is MNHNY and CDR2 is SVGAGI (reference sequence). CDR3 in DNA: TGTGCCAGCAGCGTTACAGGGGAGGAGGAAAAACTGTTTTTT. It yields the protein CASSVTGEEEKLFF.

This clonotype has only a few counts. CDR3 loop: CASSYLGDNEQFF. CDR3 nucleotide sequence: TGTGCCAGCAGTTACTTAGGCGACAATGAGCAGTTCTTC. The chain joins TRBV6-5 to TRBJ2-1; the D is unclear. This CDR3 is 13 amino acids long. Germline CDR1 reads MNHEY; CDR2 reads SVGAGI. The V and J ends lost 1 base and 5 bases respectively, with 6 bases between them.

This sequence joins TRBV11-2 and TRBJ2-4; maybe TRBD2 (5 bases). Per germline, CDR1 SGHAT and CDR2 FQNNGV. Trimming took off 1 base at V and 8 bases at J, with 9 bases between the two ends. There are 13 residues in the CDR3. The CDR3 region is CASSLGDGDIQYF. The CDR3 DNA reads as TGTGCCAGCAGCTTAGGAGACGGGGACATTCAGTACTTC.